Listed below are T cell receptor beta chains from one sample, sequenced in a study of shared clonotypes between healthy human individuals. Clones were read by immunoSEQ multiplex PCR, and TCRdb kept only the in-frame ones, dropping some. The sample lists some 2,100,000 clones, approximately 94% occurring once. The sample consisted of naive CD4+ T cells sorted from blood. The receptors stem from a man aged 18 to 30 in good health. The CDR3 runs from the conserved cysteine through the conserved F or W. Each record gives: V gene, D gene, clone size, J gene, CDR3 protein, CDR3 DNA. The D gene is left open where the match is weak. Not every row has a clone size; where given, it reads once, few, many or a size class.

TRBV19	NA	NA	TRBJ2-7	CASSIEGGGVYEQYF	TGTGCCAGTAGTATAGAAGGAGGCGGGGTCTACGAGCAGTACTTC
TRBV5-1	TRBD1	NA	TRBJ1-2	CASSLAPGQSHYGYTF	TGCGCCAGCAGCTTGGCCCCGGGACAGTCTCACTATGGCTACACCTTC
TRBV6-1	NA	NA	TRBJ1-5	CASSEATVGQPQHF	TGTGCCAGCAGTGAAGCCACAGTGGGTCAGCCCCAGCATTTT
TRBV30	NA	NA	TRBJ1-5	CAWSVDSLGNQPQHF	TGTGCCTGGAGTGTAGACAGTCTGGGCAATCAGCCCCAGCATTTT
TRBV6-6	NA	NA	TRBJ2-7	CASSYTEGYNEQYF	TGTGCCAGCAGTTACACAGAAGGGTATAACGAGCAGTACTTC
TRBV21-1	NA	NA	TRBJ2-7	CASSISGEQYF	TGTGCCAGCAGTATCAGCGGGGAGCAGTACTTC
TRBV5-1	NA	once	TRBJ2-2	CASSLSRAGTGELFF	TGCGCCAGCAGCTTGTCACGGGCGGGAACCGGGGAGCTGTTTTTT
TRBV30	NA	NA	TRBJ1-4	CASTQGPNEKLFF	TGTGCTTCAACACAGGGACCTAATGAAAAACTGTTTTTT
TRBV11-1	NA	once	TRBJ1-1	CASSTTVNTEAFF	TGTGCCAGCAGCACGACAGTGAACACTGAAGCTTTCTTT
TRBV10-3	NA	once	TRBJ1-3	CATSDSSGNTIYF	TGTGCCACCTCAGACAGTTCTGGAAACACCATATATTTT
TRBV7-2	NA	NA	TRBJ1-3	CASSFVAGNTIYF	TGTGCCAGCAGTTTTGTCGCTGGAAACACCATATATTTT
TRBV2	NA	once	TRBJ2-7	CASSETGEQYF	TGTGCCAGCAGTGAAACGGGCGAGCAGTACTTC
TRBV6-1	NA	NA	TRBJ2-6	CASSEGGSGANVLTF	TGTGCCAGCAGTGAAGGAGGATCGGGGGCCAACGTCCTGACTTTC
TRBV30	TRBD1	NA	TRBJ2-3	CAWSNTGGDTQYF	TGTGCCTGGAGTAACACAGGGGGGGATACGCAGTATTTT
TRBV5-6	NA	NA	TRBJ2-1	CASSPRGRTYYNEQFF	TGTGCCAGCAGCCCACGGGGGAGGACTTACTACAATGAGCAGTTCTTC
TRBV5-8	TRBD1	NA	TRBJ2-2	CASSLETGGTGELFF	TGTGCCAGCAGCTTGGAGACAGGGGGTACCGGGGAGCTGTTTTTT
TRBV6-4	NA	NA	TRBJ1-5	CASSEGEGQPQHF	TGTGCCAGCAGTGAGGGGGAGGGTCAGCCCCAGCATTTT
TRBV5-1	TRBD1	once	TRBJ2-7	CASSPGTGGSSYEQYF	TGCGCCAGCAGCCCCGGGACAGGTGGGAGCTCCTACGAGCAGTACTTC
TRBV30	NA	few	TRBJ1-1	CAWSGRVDTNTEAFF	TGTGCCTGGAGTGGAAGGGTGGACACAAACACTGAAGCTTTCTTT
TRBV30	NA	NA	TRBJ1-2	CAWSMRGANYGYTF	TGTGCCTGGAGTATGCGGGGAGCGAACTATGGCTACACCTTC
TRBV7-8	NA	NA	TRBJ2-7	CASSLAEGRVYEQYF	TGTGCCAGCAGCTTAGCGGAAGGCAGGGTCTACGAGCAGTACTTC
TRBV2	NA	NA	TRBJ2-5	CASSSIAPGGTQYF	TGTGCCAGCAGCTCTATAGCGCCCGGCGGTACCCAGTACTTC
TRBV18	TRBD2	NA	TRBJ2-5	CASSPVRGQETQYF	TGTGCCAGCTCACCTGTGCGGGGGCAAGAGACCCAGTACTTC
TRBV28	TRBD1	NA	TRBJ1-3	CASSFFGTGERAIYF	TGTGCCAGCAGTTTTTTCGGGACAGGGGAGAGGGCCATATATTTT
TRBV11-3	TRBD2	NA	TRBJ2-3	CASSTPGLAGEIPHTQYF	TGTGCCAGCAGCACCCCGGGACTAGCGGGGGAAATCCCCCATACGCAGTATTTT
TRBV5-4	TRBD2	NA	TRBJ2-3	CASSPTSGVDTQYF	TGTGCCAGCAGCCCGACTAGCGGGGTTGATACGCAGTATTTT
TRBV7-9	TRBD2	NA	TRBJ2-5	CASSSGLAAETQYF	TGTGCCAGCAGCTCTGGACTAGCTGCAGAGACCCAGTACTTC
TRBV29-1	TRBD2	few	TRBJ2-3	CSVSERGSTDTQYF	TGCAGCGTGTCTGAGCGGGGGAGCACAGATACGCAGTATTTT
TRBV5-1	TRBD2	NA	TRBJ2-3	CASSIPTSGRTDTQYF	TGCGCCAGCAGCATACCGACTAGCGGACGCACAGATACGCAGTATTTT
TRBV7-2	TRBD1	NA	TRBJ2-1	CASSPQQGTPSSYNEQFF	TGTGCCAGCAGCCCGCAACAGGGGACCCCGAGCTCCTACAATGAGCAGTTCTTC
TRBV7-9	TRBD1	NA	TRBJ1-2	CASSRGQGSYGYTF	TGTGCCAGCAGCCGGGGACAGGGATCCTATGGCTACACCTTC
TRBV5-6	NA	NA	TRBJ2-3	CASSTTLQGRPPIYTQYF	TGTGCCAGCTCGACTACTTTACAGGGACGCCCGCCGATCTATACGCAGTATTTT